A selection of T cell receptor beta chains follows, all from one sample in a study of identical twins. In TCRdb, the 5' RACE reads were re-called with MiXCR into one record per CDR3 protein. The repertoire holds a few hundred thousand distinct CDR3 sequences, with nearly 10% as singletons. In addition, the sample was reused for a study of yellow fever vaccine responses in identical twins.

Sequencing was done on a sample of PBMCs. These receptors were obtained from a woman in her late teens or twenties in good health. Both conserved end residues are part of each CDR3. D genes are given only for firm matches. Not all rows give a size; the values are once, few, many and, for expanded clones, a class.

J gene	D gene	clone size	V gene	CDR3 protein	CDR3 DNA
TRBJ1-5	.	.	TRBV7-2	CASSLVGRFQPQHF	TGTGCCAGCAGCTTAGTTGGGAGGTTTCAGCCCCAGCATTTT
TRBJ1-5	.	.	TRBV13	CASSFPGCYSNQPQHF	TGTGCCAGCAGCTTCCCCGGATGCTATAGCAATCAGCCCCAGCATTTT
TRBJ2-1	.	many	TRBV12-3/TRBV12-4	CASRLHRDEQFF	TGTGCCAGCAGACTCCATAGGGATGAGCAGTTCTTC
TRBJ2-3	TRBD2	many	TRBV12-3/TRBV12-4	CASSDNVGTSVWFTDTQYF	TGTGCCAGCAGCGATAATGTAGGGACTAGCGTCTGGTTCACAGATACGCAGTATTTT
TRBJ2-5	TRBD2	many	TRBV20-1	CSARVDSGSRQTQYF	TGCAGTGCTAGAGTTGATAGCGGGAGTAGGCAGACCCAGTACTTC
TRBJ1-2	.	few	TRBV6-1	CASVQESSYTF	TGTGCCAGCGTCCAGGAATCAAGCTACACCTTC
TRBJ2-2	.	many	TRBV4-3	CASSQELVGPGELFF	TGCGCCAGCAGCCAAGAACTAGTTGGTCCCGGGGAGCTGTTTTTT
TRBJ2-3	.	.	TRBV4-1	CASSQIAGPSTDTQYF	TGCGCCAGCAGCCAAATCGCGGGACCTAGCACAGATACGCAGTATTTT
TRBJ2-7	.	many	TRBV12-3/TRBV12-4	CASRIWGGREQYF	TGTGCCAGCAGGATATGGGGTGGAAGGGAGCAGTACTTC
TRBJ1-4	.	many	TRBV12-3/TRBV12-4	CASIRGRGEKLFF	TGTGCCAGCATAAGGGGCAGGGGAGAAAAACTGTTTTTT
TRBJ2-3	.	many	TRBV7-6	CASSLVSGSTDTQYF	TGTGCCAGCAGCTTAGTTAGCGGTAGCACAGATACGCAGTATTTT
TRBJ2-2	TRBD2	few	TRBV29-1	CSVRTSGGEFTGELFF	TGCAGCGTTCGGACTAGCGGGGGGGAATTCACCGGGGAGCTGTTTTTT
TRBJ1-1	TRBD1	few	TRBV6-1	CASRGPGQGNTEAFF	TGTGCCAGCAGAGGACCGGGACAGGGAAACACTGAAGCTTTCTTT
TRBJ2-3	TRBD2	many	TRBV9	CASSVAGGGVSDTQYF	TGTGCCAGCAGCGTAGCTGGCGGGGGGGTCTCAGATACGCAGTATTTT
TRBJ2-5	.	many	TRBV5-5	CASSLAVQGTSETQYF	TGTGCCAGCAGCTTGGCCGTACAGGGAACAAGTGAGACCCAGTACTTC
TRBJ2-1	TRBD1	.	TRBV29-1	CSDRTGGGNEQFF	TGCAGCGACCGGACAGGGGGCGGAAATGAGCAGTTCTTC
TRBJ1-5	TRBD1	few	TRBV5-6	CASRKQGQSQPQHF	TGTGCCAGCAGGAAACAGGGACAGAGTCAGCCCCAGCATTTT
TRBJ2-7	.	many	TRBV12-3/TRBV12-4	CASSTPGLPLYEQYF	TGTGCCAGCAGCACCCCGGGACTCCCTCTGTACGAGCAGTACTTC